Shown below are 22 T cell receptor beta chains from a single sample sequenced in a study of blood T cells in healthy people across ages. A J-beta primer mix and a sample-barcoded 5' primer were used in a second PCR of about 6 to 12 cycles. Each CDR3 protein gets one entry after TCRdb re-called the 5' RACE reads with MiXCR. The sample shows fewer than 2 million distinct CDR3 sequences, about 39% of them seen only once. Sequencing used blood. The receptors stem from a human donor in good health.

In its sample, this clonotype was seen a few times. The CDR3 loop is CASSPQGEDLTF. DNA for the CDR3: TGTGCCAGCAGCCCCCAGGGTGAAGACCTGACTTTC. This chain connects TRBV3-1 to TRBJ2-6; the D gene is possibly TRBD1 (5 bases). The CDR3 contains 12 residues. V was pared by 4 bases and J by 15 bases, with 13 bases between. CDR1 and CDR2 (germline): LGHDT, YNNKEL (reference sequence).

This chain connects TRBV7-9 to TRBJ1-5, with D unclear. The CDR3 is made up of 17 amino acids. Germline V gene lookup returns CDR1 SEHNR and CDR2 FQNEAQ (reference sequence). V dropped 1 base and J dropped 1 base, with 14 bases sitting between them. CDR3 in DNA: TGTGCCAGCAGCTTAGGAGGGCTCGGAAGGAGCAATCAGCCCCAGCATTTT. Its protein is CASSLGGLGRSNQPQHF.

This clonotype showed up just a few times. The V call is TRBV28, the J call TRBJ2-5; no clear D. The CDR3 length is 13 residues. V was pared by 2 bases and J by 7 bases, with 11 bases between. CDR1 and CDR2 from the germline V gene are MDHEN and SYDVKM. The CDR3 reads CASSLGQIGTQYF. The CDR3 DNA is TGTGCCAGCAGTTTAGGTCAGATTGGGACCCAGTACTTC.

This chain uses TRBV7-2 with TRBJ2-7; possibly TRBD1 or TRBD2 for D (5 bases each). Trimming cost V 5 bases and J 2 bases, with 16 bases left between them. Per the germline V gene, CDR1 is SGHTA and CDR2 is FQGNSA. The CDR3 runs to 15 residues. The CDR3 region is CASSPGTANPYEQYF. The CDR3 DNA sequence: TGTGCCAGCAGCCCCGGGACCGCAAACCCCTACGAGCAGTACTTC.

The gene calls are TRBV5-1 and TRBJ2-3; 9 bases are a match to TRBD2. Germline lookup yields CDR1 SGHRS and CDR2 YFSETQ. With 0 bases clipped from V and 8 bases from J, the junction kept 13 bases outside the gene matches. The CDR3 length is 17 residues. The CDR3 reads CASSLAWSSGARGTQYF. The DNA for the CDR3 is TGCGCCAGCAGCTTGGCCTGGTCTAGCGGGGCCCGGGGTACGCAGTATTTT.

This clonotype showed up just once. The genes are TRBV11-2 and TRBJ2-5, with D unclear. The V gene lost 1 base and the J gene lost 2 bases, with 11 bases spanning the gap. The CDR3 totals 15 residues. In germline, CDR1 is SGHAT, CDR2 FQNNGV. The CDR3 region is CASSLAYQDQETQYF. The CDR3 bases are TGTGCCAGCAGCTTAGCGTACCAGGATCAAGAGACCCAGTACTTC.

This chain connects TRBV29-1 to TRBJ2-4, with 12 positions matching TRBD2. Gene TRBJ2-5 matches the end of the DNA better, so the J call may be wrong. CDR3 size: 16 residues. Germline V gene lookup returns CDR1 SQVTM and CDR2 ANQGSEA. The CDR3 loop reads CSVGRRLAGGKETQYF. In DNA form, the CDR3 reads TGCAGCGTTGGACGCCGCCTAGCGGGGGGGAAAGAGACCCAGTACTTC.

This clonotype has just a few counts. This chain connects TRBV7-6 to TRBJ2-3; D unclear. The length of the CDR3 is 15 residues. V was pared by 4 bases and J by 2 bases, with 13 bases between. From germline, CDR1 is SGHVS and CDR2 FNYEAQ. The CDR3 coding sequence is TGTGCCAGCAGCTCAGATCGGTGGGCCACAGATACGCAGTATTTT. Its protein product is CASSSDRWATDTQYF.

The V and J genes are TRBV27 and TRBJ1-5; D is uncertain. This CDR3 spans 15 amino acids. V was pared by 2 bases and J by 5 bases, with 13 bases between. Per germline, CDR1 MNHEY and CDR2 SMNVEV (reference sequence). Here the CDR3 reads CASSLGVLGHQPQHF. The CDR3 region has the DNA TGTGCCAGCAGTTTAGGGGTTCTAGGGCATCAGCCCCAGCATTTT.

The chain is built from TRBV5-1 and TRBJ2-3; D is unresolved. The CDR3 runs to 17 residues. The V and J ends lost 0 bases and 6 bases respectively, with 20 bases between them. The germline V gene encodes CDR1 SGHRS and CDR2 YFSETQ. The CDR3 spells CASSLVQSSRSADTQYF. CDR3 in DNA: TGCGCCAGCAGCTTGGTTCAAAGTTCGAGGAGTGCGGATACGCAGTATTTT.

This clonotype has just a few counts. The chain has TRBV4-3 and TRBJ2-7; D remains unclear. The germline gives CDR1 LGHNA, CDR2 YSLEER. The CDR3 loop spans 13 amino acids. Deletions cut 3 bases from V and 12 bases from J, with 18 bases between. This CDR3 reads CASSHVAETWGYF. For the CDR3, the DNA is TGCGCCAGCAGCCACGTTGCCGAGACCTGGGGGTACTTC.

The chain has TRBV29-1 and TRBJ1-1; D is perhaps TRBD1 (6 bases). Germline loops: CDR1 SQVTM, CDR2 ANQGSEA. Trimming cost V 5 bases and J 1 base, with 11 bases left between them. The CDR3 runs 13 residues. CDR3 DNA sequence: TGCAGCGTTCGCAACAGGGCGAACACTGAAGCTTTCTTT. It translates to CSVRNRANTEAFF.

The chain employs TRBV20-1 and TRBJ2-5; D may be TRBD1 (6 bases). V was shortened by 5 bases and J by 1 base, with 11 bases between the two germline ends. Germline CDR1 DFQATT, CDR2 SNEGSKA (reference sequence). CDR3 length equals 13 residues. The CDR3 bases are TGCAGTGCTCGTGGGGGCTCCCAAGAGACCCAGTACTTC. It is translated as CSARGGSQETQYF.

This clonotype was counted many times. The chain combines TRBV5-4 with TRBJ2-3, with D perhaps matching TRBD2 (6 bases). The CDR3 sequence is 17 residues long. The V end was cut by 1 base, the J end by 0 bases, with 15 bases between. Per germline, CDR1 SGHNT and CDR2 YYREEE (reference sequence). CDR3 in amino acids: CASSLSVAVTSTDTQYF. For the CDR3, the DNA is TGTGCCAGCAGCTTGTCGGTAGCGGTGACTAGCACAGATACGCAGTATTTT.

This clonotype was seen a single time. The chain carries TRBV20-1 and TRBJ1-1; a possible D gene is TRBD1 (5 bases). Germline CDR1 and CDR2: DFQATT and SNEGSKA (reference sequence). CDR3 length equals 16 residues. Trimming took off 5 bases at V and 1 base at J, with 20 bases between the two ends. In DNA form, the CDR3 reads TGCAGTGCTCCCCCCCGGGCAGGGAGACGGAACACTGAAGCTTTCTTT. Translating it yields CSAPPRAGRRNTEAFF.

This clonotype was detected a few times. The chain is built from TRBV7-8 and TRBJ1-6; no clear D. Germline CDR1 SGHVS, CDR2 FQNEAQ. CDR3 length: 13 amino acids. The V and J ends lost 4 bases and 10 bases respectively, with 11 bases between them. In nucleotides, the CDR3 is TGTGCCAGCAGCTCTACCTCGCTGTCACCCCTCCACTTT. This translates into CASSSTSLSPLHF.

There are a few counts of this clonotype. The rearrangement links TRBV5-1 to TRBJ1-2; 9 positions agree with TRBD1. The germline gives CDR1 SGHRS, CDR2 YFSETQ. Trimming took 5 bases from V and 6 from J; bases not matched to a gene: 11. The CDR3 contains 15 residues. The CDR3 DNA follows: TGCGCCAGCAGAAGGACAGGGGCCCGAAAGGATGGCTACACCTTC. Encoded protein: CASRRTGARKDGYTF.

This clonotype has a handful of counts. J is TRBJ1-5 and V is TRBV20-1; D may be TRBD1 (6 bases). The V gene's germline CDR1 is DFQATT and CDR2 SNEGSKA (reference sequence). This CDR3 has 15 amino acids. Trimming pared 1 base from V and 7 bases from J, leaving 17 bases between. In DNA, the CDR3 is TGCAGTGCTAGAGCGCGCGCAGGGGTAGGGCAGCCCCAGCATTTT. As protein: CSARARAGVGQPQHF.

This chain joins TRBV4-3 and TRBJ2-3; D not resolved. V lost 0 bases and J lost 3, with 7 bases in between. The CDR3 runs to 14 residues. CDR1 LGHNA and CDR2 YSLEER come from the germline V gene. This CDR3 reads CASSQDTWTDTQYF. DNA of the CDR3: TGCGCCAGCAGCCAAGATACGTGGACAGATACGCAGTATTTT.

This clonotype was counted a few times. The CDR3 coding sequence is TGCGCCAGCAGCTTGGCCGTACAGGACCTGAGTGGCTACACCTTC. This codes for CASSLAVQDLSGYTF. The chain is built from TRBV5-1 and TRBJ1-2; perhaps TRBD1 as D (5 bases). V was shortened by 0 bases and J by 7 bases, with 16 bases between the two germline ends. Germline lookup yields CDR1 SGHRS and CDR2 YFSETQ. This CDR3 region has 15 residues.

The DNA of the CDR3 is TGTGCCAGCAGGACTACTGACGGCACAGATACGCAGTATTTT. Translating gives CASRTTDGTDTQYF. V usage is TRBV6-5 and J usage is TRBJ2-3, with D possibly being TRBD2 (5 bases). V gave up 6 bases and J gave up 1 base, with 11 bases separating them. The CDR3 is 14 amino acids. Germline CDR1 is MNHEY and CDR2 is SVGAGI.

The chain employs TRBV4-3 and TRBJ2-5; maybe TRBD1 (7 bases). The J call may be in error: the DNA end matches TRBJ2-7 better. CDR1 and CDR2 from the germline V gene are LGHNA and YSLEER. This CDR3 has 15 residues. Written as DNA, the CDR3 is TGCGCCAGCAGCAAGGACAGGAGGGAAACCTACGAGCAGTACTTC. The encoded protein is CASSKDRRETYEQYF.